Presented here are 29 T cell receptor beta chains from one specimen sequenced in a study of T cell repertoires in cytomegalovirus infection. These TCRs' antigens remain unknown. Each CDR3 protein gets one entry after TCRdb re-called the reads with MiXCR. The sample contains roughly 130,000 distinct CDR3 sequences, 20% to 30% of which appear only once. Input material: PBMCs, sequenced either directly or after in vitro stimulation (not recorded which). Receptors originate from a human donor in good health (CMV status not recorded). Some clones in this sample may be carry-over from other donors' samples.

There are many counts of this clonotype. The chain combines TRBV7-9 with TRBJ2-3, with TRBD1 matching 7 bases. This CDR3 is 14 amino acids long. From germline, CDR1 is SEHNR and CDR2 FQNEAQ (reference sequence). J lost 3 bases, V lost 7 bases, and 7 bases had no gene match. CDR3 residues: CASTSTGLTDTQYF. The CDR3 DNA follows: TGTGCCAGCACGTCGACAGGGTTAACAGATACGCAGTATTTT.

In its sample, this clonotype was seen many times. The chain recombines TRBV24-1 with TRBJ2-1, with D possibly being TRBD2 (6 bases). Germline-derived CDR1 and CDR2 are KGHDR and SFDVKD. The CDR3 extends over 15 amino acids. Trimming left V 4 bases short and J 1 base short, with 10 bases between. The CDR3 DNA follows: TGTGCCACCAGTGACTTAGCGGAGTCCTACAATGAGCAGTTCTTC. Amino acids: CATSDLAESYNEQFF.

The CDR3 protein is CASSVQGPNTEAFF. CDR3 coding DNA: TGTGCCAGCAGTGTCCAGGGTCCGAACACTGAAGCTTTCTTT. This chain connects TRBV12-3 or TRBV12-4 to TRBJ1-1; possible D gene TRBD1, 5 bases. The CDR3 totals 14 residues. Trimming took 5 bases from V and 1 from J, leaving 11 bases between them.

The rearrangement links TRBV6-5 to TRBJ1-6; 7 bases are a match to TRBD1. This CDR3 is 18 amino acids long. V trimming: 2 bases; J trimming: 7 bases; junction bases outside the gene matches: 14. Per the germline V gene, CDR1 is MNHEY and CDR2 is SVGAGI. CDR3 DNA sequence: TGTGCCAGCAGTTACGCACGATCGGGAGGCAGGGGGAATTCACCCCTCCACTTT. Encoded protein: CASSYARSGGRGNSPLHF.

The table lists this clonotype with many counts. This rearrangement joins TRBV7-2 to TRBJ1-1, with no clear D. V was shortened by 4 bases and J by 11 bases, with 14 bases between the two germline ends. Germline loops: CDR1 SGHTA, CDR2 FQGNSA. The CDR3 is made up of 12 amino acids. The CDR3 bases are TGTGCCAGCAGCTCCGGTTTGTTTAAGGCTTTCTTT. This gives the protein CASSSGLFKAFF. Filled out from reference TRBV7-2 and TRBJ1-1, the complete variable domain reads GAGVSQSPSNKVTEKGKDVELRCDPISGHTALYWYRQSLGQGLEFLIYFQGNSAPDKSGLPSDRFSAERTGGSVSTLTIQRTQQEDSAVYLCASSSGLFKAFFGQGTRLTVV.

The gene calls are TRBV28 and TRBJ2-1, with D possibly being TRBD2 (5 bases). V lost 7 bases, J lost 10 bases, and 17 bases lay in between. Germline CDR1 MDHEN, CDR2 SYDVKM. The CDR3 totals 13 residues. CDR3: CASMWRVEGEQFF. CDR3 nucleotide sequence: TGTGCCAGCATGTGGCGGGTTGAGGGAGAGCAGTTCTTC.

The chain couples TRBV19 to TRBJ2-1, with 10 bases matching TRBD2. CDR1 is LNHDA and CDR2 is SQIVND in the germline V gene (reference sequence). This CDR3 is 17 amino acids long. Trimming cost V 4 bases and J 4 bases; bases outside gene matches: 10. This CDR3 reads CASSTHPGLAEYNEQFF. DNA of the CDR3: TGTGCCAGTAGTACCCACCCCGGACTAGCGGAATACAATGAGCAGTTCTTC.

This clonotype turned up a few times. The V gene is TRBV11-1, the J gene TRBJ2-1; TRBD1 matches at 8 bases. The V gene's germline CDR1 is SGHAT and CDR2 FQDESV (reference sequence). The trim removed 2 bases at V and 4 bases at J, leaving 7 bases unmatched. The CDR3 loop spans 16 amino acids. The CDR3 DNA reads TGTGCCAGCAGCTTACTCGTCACAGGGGGATACAATGAGCAGTTCTTC. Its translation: CASSLLVTGGYNEQFF.

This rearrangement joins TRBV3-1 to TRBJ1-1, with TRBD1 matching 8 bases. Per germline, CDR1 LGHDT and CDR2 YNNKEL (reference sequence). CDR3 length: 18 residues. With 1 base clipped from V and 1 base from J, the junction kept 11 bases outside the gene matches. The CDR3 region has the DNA TGTGCCAGCAGCCAAGTCCCCCGTCTAGACAGGGGGAACACTGAAGCTTTCTTT. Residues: CASSQVPRLDRGNTEAFF.

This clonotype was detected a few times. CDR3 DNA: TGTGCCAGCAGCCCAGGACAGGGAATCTATGGCTACACCTTC. Protein: CASSPGQGIYGYTF. This chain connects TRBV5-4 to TRBJ1-2; 8 bases match TRBD1. Germline CDR1 SGHNT, CDR2 YYREEE (reference sequence). CDR3 length equals 14 residues. V was pared by 4 bases and J by 4 bases, with 6 bases of the junction left unmatched.

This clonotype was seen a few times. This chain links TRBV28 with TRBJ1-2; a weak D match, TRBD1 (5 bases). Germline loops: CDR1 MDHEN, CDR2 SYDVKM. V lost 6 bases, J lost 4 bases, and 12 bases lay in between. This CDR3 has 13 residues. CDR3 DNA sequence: TGTGCCAGCAGCCTCAGGGATGGCTATGGCTACACCTTC. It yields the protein CASSLRDGYGYTF.

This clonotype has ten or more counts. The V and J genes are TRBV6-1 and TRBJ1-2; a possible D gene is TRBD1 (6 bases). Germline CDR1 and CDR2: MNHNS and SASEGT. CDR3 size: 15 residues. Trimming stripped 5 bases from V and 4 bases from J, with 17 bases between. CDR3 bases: TGTGCCAGCAGTCCGGGACACCGGAACCTCTATGGCTACACCTTC. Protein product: CASSPGHRNLYGYTF.

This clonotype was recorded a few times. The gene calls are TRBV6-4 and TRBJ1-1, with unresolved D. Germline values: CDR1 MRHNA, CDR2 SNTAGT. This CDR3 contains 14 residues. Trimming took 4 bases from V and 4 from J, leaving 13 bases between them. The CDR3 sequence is CASSVPLYGTEAFF. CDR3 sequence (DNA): TGTGCCAGCAGTGTGCCCCTCTATGGCACTGAAGCTTTCTTT.

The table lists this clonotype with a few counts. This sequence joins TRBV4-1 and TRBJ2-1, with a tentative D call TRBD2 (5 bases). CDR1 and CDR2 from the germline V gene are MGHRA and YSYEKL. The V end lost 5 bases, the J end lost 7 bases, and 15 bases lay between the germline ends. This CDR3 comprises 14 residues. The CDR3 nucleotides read TGCGCCAGCAGCTTCCTGCCGACTATAAATGAGCAGTTCTTC. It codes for CASSFLPTINEQFF.

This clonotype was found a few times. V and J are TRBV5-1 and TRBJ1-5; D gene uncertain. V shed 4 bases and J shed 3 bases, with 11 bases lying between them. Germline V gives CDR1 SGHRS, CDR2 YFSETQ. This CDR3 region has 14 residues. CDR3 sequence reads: CASSGSYDNQPQHF. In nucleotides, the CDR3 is TGCGCCAGCAGCGGCAGTTATGACAATCAGCCCCAGCATTTT.

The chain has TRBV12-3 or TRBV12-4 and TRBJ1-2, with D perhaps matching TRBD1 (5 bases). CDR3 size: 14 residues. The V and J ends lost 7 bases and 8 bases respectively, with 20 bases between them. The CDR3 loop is CASTNAQGIVGYTF. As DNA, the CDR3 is TGTGCCAGCACAAACGCGCAGGGTATCGTCGGCTACACCTTC.

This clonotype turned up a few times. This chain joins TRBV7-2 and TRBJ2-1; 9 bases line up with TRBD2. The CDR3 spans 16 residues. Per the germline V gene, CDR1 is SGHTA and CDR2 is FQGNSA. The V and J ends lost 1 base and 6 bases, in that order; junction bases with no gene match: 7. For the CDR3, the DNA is TGTGCCAGCAGCTTAGTCGGCGGGAGGGTGGGCAATGAGCAGTTCTTC. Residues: CASSLVGGRVGNEQFF.

CDR3 residues: CSVEAQDSRSGNTIYF. DNA of the CDR3: TGCAGCGTTGAAGCGCAGGACAGTCGCTCTGGAAACACCATATATTTT. The V and J genes are TRBV29-1 and TRBJ1-3; a weak D match, TRBD1 (6 bases). The germline V gene encodes CDR1 SQVTM and CDR2 ANQGSEA. This CDR3 is built from 16 residues. With 1 base removed from V and 0 bases from J, the gap between germline ends came to 13 bases. The whole variable domain, filled in from reference TRBV29-1 and TRBJ1-3, reads SAVISQKPSRDICQRGTSLTIQCQVDSQVTMMFWYRQQPGQSLTLIATANQGSEATYESGFVIDKFPISRPNLTFSTLTVSNMSPEDSSIYLCSVEAQDSRSGNTIYFGEGSWLTVV.

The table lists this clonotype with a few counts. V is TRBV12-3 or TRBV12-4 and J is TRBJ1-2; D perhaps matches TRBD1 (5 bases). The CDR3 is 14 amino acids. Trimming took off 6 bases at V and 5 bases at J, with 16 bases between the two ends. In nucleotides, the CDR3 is TGTGCCAGCAGACCAGGGTCCCCCGGATATGGCTACACCTTC. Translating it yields CASRPGSPGYGYTF.

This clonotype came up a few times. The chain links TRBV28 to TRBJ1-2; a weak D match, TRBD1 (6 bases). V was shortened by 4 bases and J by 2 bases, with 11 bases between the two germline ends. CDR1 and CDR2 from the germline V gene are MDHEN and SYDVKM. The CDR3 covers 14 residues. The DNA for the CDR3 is TGTGCCAGCAGTTCCGGGACACCCAACTATGGCTACACCTTC. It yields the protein CASSSGTPNYGYTF.

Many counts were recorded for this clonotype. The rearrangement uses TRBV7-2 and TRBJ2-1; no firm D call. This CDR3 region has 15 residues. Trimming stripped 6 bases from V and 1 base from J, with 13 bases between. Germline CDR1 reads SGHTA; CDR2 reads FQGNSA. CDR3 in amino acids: CASSSRVVSYNEQFF. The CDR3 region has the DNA TGTGCCAGCAGTTCCCGAGTAGTGTCCTACAATGAGCAGTTCTTC.

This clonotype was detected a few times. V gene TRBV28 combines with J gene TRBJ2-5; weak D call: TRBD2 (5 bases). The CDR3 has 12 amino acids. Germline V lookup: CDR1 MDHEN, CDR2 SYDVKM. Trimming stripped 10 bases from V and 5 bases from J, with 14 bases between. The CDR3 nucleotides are TGTGCCACACAAGAGGGCGTGGAGACCCAGTACTTC. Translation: CATQEGVETQYF.

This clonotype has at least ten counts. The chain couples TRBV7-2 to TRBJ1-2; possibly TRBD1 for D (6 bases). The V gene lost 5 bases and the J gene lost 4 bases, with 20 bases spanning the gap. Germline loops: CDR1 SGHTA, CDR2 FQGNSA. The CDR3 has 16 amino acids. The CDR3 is CASSRQSNGGPYGYTF. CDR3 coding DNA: TGTGCCAGCAGCCGTCAGAGTAACGGGGGCCCCTATGGCTACACCTTC.

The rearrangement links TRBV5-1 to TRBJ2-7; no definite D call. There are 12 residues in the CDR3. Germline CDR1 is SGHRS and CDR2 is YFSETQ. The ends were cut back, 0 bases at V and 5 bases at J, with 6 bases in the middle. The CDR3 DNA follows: TGCGCCAGCAGCTTGGGTAGCAACGAGCAGTACTTC. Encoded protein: CASSLGSNEQYF.

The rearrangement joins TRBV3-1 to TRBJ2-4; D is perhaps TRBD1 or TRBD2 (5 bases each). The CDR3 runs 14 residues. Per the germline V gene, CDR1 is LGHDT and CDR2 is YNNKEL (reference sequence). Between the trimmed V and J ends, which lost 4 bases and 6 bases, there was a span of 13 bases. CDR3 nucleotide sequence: TGTGCCAGCAGCCCCCCAGGGACCCGAAACATTCAGTACTTC. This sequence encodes CASSPPGTRNIQYF.

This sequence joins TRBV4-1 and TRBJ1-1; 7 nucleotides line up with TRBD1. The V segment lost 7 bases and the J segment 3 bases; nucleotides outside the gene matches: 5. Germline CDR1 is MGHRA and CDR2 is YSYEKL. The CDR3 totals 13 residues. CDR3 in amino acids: CASKAGGYTEAFF. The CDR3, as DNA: TGCGCCAGCAAGGCAGGGGGGTACACTGAAGCTTTCTTT.

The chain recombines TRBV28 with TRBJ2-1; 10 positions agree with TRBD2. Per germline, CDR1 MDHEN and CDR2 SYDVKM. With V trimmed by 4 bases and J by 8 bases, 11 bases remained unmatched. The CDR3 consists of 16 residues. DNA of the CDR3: TGTGCCAGCAGTTCATGGGGTAGCGGGAGGTTAGATGAGCAGTTCTTC. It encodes CASSSWGSGRLDEQFF.

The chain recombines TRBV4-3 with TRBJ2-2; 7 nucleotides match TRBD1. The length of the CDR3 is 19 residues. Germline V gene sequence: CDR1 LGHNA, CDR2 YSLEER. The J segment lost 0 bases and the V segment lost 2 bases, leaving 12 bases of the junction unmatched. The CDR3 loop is CASSQTQHPGQTNTGELFF. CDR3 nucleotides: TGCGCCAGCAGCCAAACCCAGCATCCGGGACAGACGAACACCGGGGAGCTGTTTTTT.

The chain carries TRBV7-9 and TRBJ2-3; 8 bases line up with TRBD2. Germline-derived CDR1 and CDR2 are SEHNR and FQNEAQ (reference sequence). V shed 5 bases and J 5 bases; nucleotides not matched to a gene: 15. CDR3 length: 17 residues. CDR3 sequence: CASSRVLTGLEVDTQYF. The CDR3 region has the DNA TGTGCCAGCAGCCGGGTTTTAACGGGACTAGAAGTAGATACGCAGTATTTT.